What follows are 29 T cell receptor beta chains derived from one specimen sequenced in a study of sequential checkpoint blockade in melanoma (dated by TCRdb to about 2019). Libraries were built with the immunoSEQ multiplex PCR assay. TCRdb's version of the immuneACCESS table is confined to in-frame rearrangements and falls short of the full clone set. An unresolved V gene accounts for under half of the shortfall where checked; the remainder is of unknown origin. Here the sample has about 2,900 clones; roughly 27% occur a single time. Approximately 11% of the sample comes from the top ten. This specimen's treatment or condition label, interpreted: randomized to nivolumab then ipilimumab (arm A) or the reverse (arm B). Material: tumor tissue (inferred from file names), obtained from a patient given nivolumab and ipilimumab in sequence. The receptors come from a human donor with melanoma.

This clone qualifies as large. V gene TRBV15 combines with J gene TRBJ2-6; D call uncertain. Germline values: CDR1 LNHNV, CDR2 YYDKDF (reference sequence). The CDR3 consists of 17 residues. Trimming took off 0 bases at V and 0 bases at J, with 9 bases between the two ends. The CDR3 nucleotides are TGTGCCACCAGCAGAGATAACAGCCGCTCTGGGGCCAACGTCCTGACTTTC. Translation: CATSRDNSRSGANVLTF.

V usage is TRBV29-1 and J usage is TRBJ1-1; the D gene is possibly TRBD1 (6 bases). Germline values: CDR1 SQVTM, CDR2 ANQGSEA. The V gene lost 6 bases and the J gene lost 3 bases, with 11 bases spanning the gap. CDR3 size: 12 residues. The CDR3 protein is CSVNRGHTEAFF. Here the CDR3 DNA reads TGCAGCGTGAACCGGGGGCACACTGAAGCTTTCTTT.

This rearrangement joins TRBV30 to TRBJ2-7; D not resolved. The V end lost 0 bases, the J end lost 5 bases, and 5 bases lay between the germline ends. The CDR3 covers 11 residues. Germline V gene lookup returns CDR1 GTSNPN and CDR2 SVGIG (reference sequence). CDR3 in DNA: TGTGCCTGGAGTGTGAAGGACGAGCAGTACTTC. It specifies CAWSVKDEQYF.

The chain combines TRBV5-1 with TRBJ1-2; the D is unclear. Germline CDR1 SGHRS, CDR2 YFSETQ. Trimming stripped 0 bases from V and 3 bases from J, with 9 bases between. The CDR3 totals 14 residues. This CDR3 reads CASSLGPEDYGYTF. DNA for the CDR3: TGCGCCAGCAGCTTGGGTCCAGAAGACTATGGCTACACCTTC.

This clone is classed as medium-sized. The chain is built from TRBV11-3 and TRBJ2-3; 7 nucleotides line up with TRBD2. Germline-derived CDR1 and CDR2 are SGHNT and YENEEA. The junction had 22 bases not matched to a gene; V was cut back by 6 bases and J by 4 bases. The CDR3 sequence is 19 residues long. CDR3 sequence (DNA): TGTGCCAGCAGACCTAAGATAGCGGGTCCCCCCGGGAGCCCAGATACGCAGTATTTT. Amino acids: CASRPKIAGPPGSPDTQYF.

The rearrangement joins TRBV29-1 to TRBJ2-2; D unclear. In germline, CDR1 is SQVTM, CDR2 ANQGSEA. The CDR3 has 13 residues. V was clipped by 1 base and J by 2 bases, with 5 bases between them. The CDR3 here is CSVEVGNTGELFF. In DNA, the CDR3 is TGCAGCGTTGAAGTAGGTAACACCGGGGAGCTGTTTTTT.

The rearrangement uses TRBV7-7 and TRBJ1-2; TRBD1 agrees at 8 bases. Germline CDR1 and CDR2: SSHAT and FNYEAQ (reference sequence). There are 14 residues in the CDR3. Trimming took 5 bases from V and 3 from J; bases not matched to a gene: 5. CDR3: CASSKKTGDYGYTF. In DNA, the CDR3 is TGTGCCAGCAGCAAAAAGACAGGGGACTATGGCTACACCTTC.

This clone is medium-sized by share. The V and J genes are TRBV11-3 and TRBJ2-3; 9 nucleotides match TRBD2. Germline V gene data show CDR1 as SGHNT and CDR2 as YENEEA. The CDR3 totals 15 residues. The trim removed 3 bases at V and 5 bases at J, leaving 6 bases unmatched. CDR3 DNA: TGTGCCAGCAGCTTGGAAGGCGGGAGGGGAGATACGCAGTATTTT. Amino acid sequence: CASSLEGGRGDTQYF.

The table lists this clone with a few counts. The chain uses TRBV19 and TRBJ2-2, with TRBD2 identical over 7 bases. The CDR3 covers 15 residues. With 7 bases clipped from V and 3 bases from J, the junction kept 8 bases outside the gene matches. Germline loops: CDR1 LNHDA, CDR2 SQIVND (reference sequence). This chain's CDR3 is CASKIRGGDTGELFF. The CDR3 DNA reads as TGTGCCAGTAAGATTCGGGGAGGGGACACCGGGGAGCTGTTTTTT.

The chain combines TRBV29-1 with TRBJ1-2; D is perhaps TRBD1 (5 bases). Trimming left V 6 bases short and J 3 bases short, with 14 bases between. Germline-derived CDR1 and CDR2 are SQVTM and ANQGSEA. This CDR3 region has 13 residues. In DNA form, the CDR3 reads TGCAGCGTCCAGGGCGACAGTTACTATGGCTACACCTTC. Amino acids: CSVQGDSYYGYTF.

In its sample, this clone ranks as large. V gene TRBV5-1 combines with J gene TRBJ2-1, with 9 nucleotides matching TRBD1. CDR1 is SGHRS, CDR2 YFSETQ, per germline. There are 16 residues in the CDR3. The J segment lost 2 bases and the V segment lost 1 base, leaving 4 bases of the junction unmatched. The CDR3 is CASSLTDRGAYNEQFF. The CDR3 region has the DNA TGCGCCAGCAGCTTGACGGACAGGGGCGCCTACAATGAGCAGTTCTTC.

This clone is medium-sized in the sample. As DNA, the CDR3 is TGTGCCAGCACTAGATCTCTGGGTGGTTCCTACAATGAGCAGTTCTTC. Translation: CASTRSLGGSYNEQFF. This chain joins TRBV11-3 and TRBJ2-1; D gene ambiguous. CDR1 is SGHNT and CDR2 is YENEEA in the germline V gene. V dropped 7 bases and J dropped 1 base, with 17 bases sitting between them. The CDR3 has 16 amino acids. Filled out from reference TRBV11-3 and TRBJ2-1, the complete variable domain reads EAGVVQSPRYKIIEKKQPVAFWCNPISGHNTLYWYLQNLGQGPELLIRYENEEAVDDSQLPKDRFSAERLKGVDSTLKIQPAELGDSAVYLCASTRSLGGSYNEQFFGPGTRLTVL.

This clone is judged large. The chain couples TRBV14 to TRBJ1-5; 8 positions match TRBD1. With V trimmed by 3 bases and J by 7 bases, 5 bases remained unmatched. Germline V gives CDR1 SGHDN, CDR2 FVKESK. The CDR3 has 14 residues. The CDR3 nucleotides are TGTGCCAGCAGCCAGACAGGGGTGGGGCAGCCCCAGCATTTT. This sequence encodes CASSQTGVGQPQHF.

V gene TRBV19 combines with J gene TRBJ2-7, with TRBD1 matching over 7 bases. The CDR3 runs to 13 residues. V was clipped by 5 bases and J by 1 base; unmatched bases: 2. Looked up from germline, CDR1 is LNHDA and CDR2 is SQIVND (reference sequence). The CDR3 loop is CASSPTGSYEQYF. The CDR3 coding sequence is TGTGCCAGTAGTCCGACAGGGTCCTACGAGCAGTACTTC. Supplemented by reference TRBV19 and TRBJ2-7, the full variable domain reads DGGITQSPKYLFRKEGQNVTLSCEQNLNHDAMYWYRQDPGQGLRLIYYSQIVNDFQKGDIAEGYSVSREKKESFPLTVTSAQKNPTAFYLCASSPTGSYEQYFGPGTRLTVT.

In this sample, this clone turned up a few times. The chain has TRBV6-8 and TRBJ2-5; 8 bases map to TRBD2. Germline assignment: CDR1 MNHGY and CDR2 SAAAGT. V lost 4 bases, J lost 2 bases, and 3 bases stayed unmatched. This CDR3 has 14 amino acids. The CDR3 DNA sequence: TGTGCCAGCAGTTGGGGCGGGGGGCAAGAGACCCAGTACTTC. Its translation is CASSWGGGQETQYF.

The chain has TRBV19 and TRBJ2-1, with unresolved D. Per the germline V gene, CDR1 is LNHDA and CDR2 is SQIVND (reference sequence). V was shortened by 4 bases and J by 7 bases, with 8 bases between the two germline ends. The CDR3 is 12 residues long. The CDR3 DNA reads as TGTGCCAGTAGTACCGTCGCTAATGAGCAGTTCTTC. It encodes CASSTVANEQFF.

The gene calls are TRBV6-8 and TRBJ1-5; possible D gene TRBD1, 6 bases. The CDR3 contains 19 residues. Looked up from germline, CDR1 is MNHGY and CDR2 is SAAAGT. With 0 bases removed from V and 5 bases from J, the gap between germline ends came to 23 bases. CDR3 in amino acids: CASSYSYAKLQGDDQPQHF. The CDR3 nucleotides read TGTGCCAGCAGTTACTCGTATGCCAAATTACAGGGAGACGATCAGCCCCAGCATTTT.

The J gene is TRBJ2-1, the V gene TRBV27, with 10 bases aligning to TRBD2. In germline, CDR1 is MNHEY, CDR2 SMNVEV (reference sequence). CDR3 length: 12 residues. V was pared by 10 bases and J by 7 bases, with 4 bases of the junction left unmatched. Written as DNA, the CDR3 is TGTGCCACCGGACTAGCGGTAAATGAGCAGTTCTTC. Translating it yields CATGLAVNEQFF.

This clone occurred a few times. V usage is TRBV19 and J usage is TRBJ2-7, with 10 bases identical to TRBD2. This CDR3 has 15 residues. CDR1 is LNHDA, CDR2 SQIVND, per germline (reference sequence). The V gene end was trimmed by 5 bases and the J gene end by 2 bases; junction bases not matched to a gene: 6. CDR3 region: CASSPLAGVPYEQYF. CDR3 coding DNA: TGTGCCAGTAGTCCCCTAGCGGGAGTCCCCTACGAGCAGTACTTC.

The sample holds a few counts of this clone. The chain links TRBV7-6 to TRBJ2-7, with D possibly TRBD1 on 6 matching bases. In germline, CDR1 is SGHVS, CDR2 FNYEAQ. The CDR3 sequence is 15 residues long. Trimming left V 4 bases short and J 3 bases short, with 16 bases between. CDR3: CASSSAGTILYEQYF. The CDR3 DNA reads as TGTGCCAGCAGCTCGGCTGGGACAATACTCTACGAGCAGTACTTC.

The rearrangement uses TRBV6-8 and TRBJ2-3, with a possible D match to TRBD2 (6 bases). Germline V gene data show CDR1 as MNHGY and CDR2 as SAAAGT. The CDR3 contains 15 residues. V lost 0 bases, J lost 0 bases, and 7 bases lay in between. The CDR3: CASSYSGTSTDTQYF. The DNA for the CDR3 is TGTGCCAGCAGTTACTCGGGGACTAGCACAGATACGCAGTATTTT.

This CDR3 is CASSLVRTRRNEQFF. The CDR3 DNA reads as TGTGCCAGCAGCTTAGTTAGGACTAGACGGAATGAGCAGTTCTTC. The V call is TRBV11-3, the J call TRBJ2-1; 7 positions match TRBD2. The CDR3 consists of 15 residues. The germline gives CDR1 SGHNT, CDR2 YENEEA. Losses at the gene ends were 1 base for V and 7 bases for J; bases not matched to a gene: 7. Drawing the rest from reference TRBV11-3 and TRBJ2-1, the complete variable domain is EAGVVQSPRYKIIEKKQPVAFWCNPISGHNTLYWYLQNLGQGPELLIRYENEEAVDDSQLPKDRFSAERLKGVDSTLKIQPAELGDSAVYLCASSLVRTRRNEQFFGPGTRLTVL.

By share, this clone counts as medium-sized. The CDR3 DNA sequence: TGTGCCAGCAGTTTCCGCCAGGGGCGAGGGAACACTGAAGCTTTCTTT. Encoded protein: CASSFRQGRGNTEAFF. The rearrangement joins TRBV11-3 to TRBJ1-1; D may be TRBD1 (6 bases). The CDR3 extends over 16 amino acids. CDR1 and CDR2 (germline): SGHNT, YENEEA. With 6 bases removed from V and 1 base from J, the gap between germline ends came to 18 bases.

The rearrangement joins TRBV4-1 to TRBJ2-7; 7 nucleotides align to TRBD2. Germline values: CDR1 MGHRA, CDR2 YSYEKL. V lost 3 bases, J lost 0 bases, and 8 bases stayed unmatched. The CDR3 consists of 16 residues. The CDR3 loop reads CASSQLTSARSYEQYF. The CDR3 DNA reads as TGCGCCAGCAGCCAGCTCACTAGCGCCCGCTCCTACGAGCAGTACTTC.

By share, this clone ranks as medium-sized (0.01 to 0.1%). The V call is TRBV6-1, the J call TRBJ2-2, with 9 nucleotides matching TRBD2. V lost 1 base to trimming and J lost 7 bases; unmatched junction nucleotides: 4. Germline V gives CDR1 MNHNS, CDR2 SASEGT. This CDR3 has 15 amino acids. The CDR3 DNA reads as TGTGCCAGCAGTGAAGATAGCGGGAGTGTCGGGGAGCTGTTTTTT. Its translation is CASSEDSGSVGELFF.

This sequence joins TRBV18 and TRBJ2-7, with TRBD2 identical over 7 bases. The length of the CDR3 is 14 residues. Germline CDR1 is KGHSH and CDR2 is LQKENI. The J segment lost 2 bases and the V segment lost 3 bases, leaving 4 bases of the junction unmatched. The CDR3 nucleotides are TGTGCCAGCTCACCCGCTAGCGGAGCCTACGAGCAGTACTTC. Residues: CASSPASGAYEQYF.

The rearrangement uses TRBV19 and TRBJ1-3; D gene ambiguous. The CDR3 runs to 13 residues. V was pared by 8 bases and J by 0 bases, with 8 bases between. Germline V lookup: CDR1 LNHDA, CDR2 SQIVND (reference sequence). The CDR3 here is CASSGLSGNTIYF. DNA of the CDR3: TGTGCCAGTTCGGGCCTCTCTGGAAACACCATATATTTT. The full variable domain, with the rest looked up from reference TRBV19 and TRBJ1-3, is DGGITQSPKYLFRKEGQNVTLSCEQNLNHDAMYWYRQDPGQGLRLIYYSQIVNDFQKGDIAEGYSVSREKKESFPLTVTSAQKNPTAFYLCASSGLSGNTIYFGEGSWLTVV.

The chain uses TRBV30 and TRBJ1-1; TRBD1 might be the D (6 bases). With 3 bases removed from V and 0 bases from J, the gap between germline ends came to 8 bases. This CDR3 is 13 amino acids long. CDR1 and CDR2 (germline): GTSNPN, SVGIG (reference sequence). The CDR3 coding sequence is TGTGCCTGGAGCGGACAGTTGAACACTGAAGCTTTCTTT. It yields the protein CAWSGQLNTEAFF.

V gene TRBV15 combines with J gene TRBJ2-1; TRBD2 might be the D (6 bases). Germline V gene lookup returns CDR1 LNHNV and CDR2 YYDKDF (reference sequence). V lost 3 bases to trimming and J lost 4 bases, with 13 bases between them. The length of the CDR3 is 15 residues. CDR3 DNA sequence: TGTGCCACCAGCAGGGCTCCCCGGGGGTACAATGAGCAGTTCTTC. It is translated as CATSRAPRGYNEQFF.